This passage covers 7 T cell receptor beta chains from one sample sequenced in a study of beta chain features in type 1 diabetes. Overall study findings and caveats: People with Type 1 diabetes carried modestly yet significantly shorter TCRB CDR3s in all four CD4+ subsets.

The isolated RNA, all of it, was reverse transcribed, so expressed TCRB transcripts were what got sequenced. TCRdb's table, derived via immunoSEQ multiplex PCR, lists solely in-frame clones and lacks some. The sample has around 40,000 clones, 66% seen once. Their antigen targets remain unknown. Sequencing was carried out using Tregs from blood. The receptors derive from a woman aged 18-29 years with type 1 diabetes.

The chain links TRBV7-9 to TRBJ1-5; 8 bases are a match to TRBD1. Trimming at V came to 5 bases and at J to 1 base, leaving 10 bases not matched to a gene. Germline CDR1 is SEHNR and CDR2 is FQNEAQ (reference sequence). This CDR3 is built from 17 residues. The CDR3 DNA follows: TGTGCCAGCAGCCACAATCCTACAGGGGGGAGCAATCAGCCCCAGCATTTT. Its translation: CASSHNPTGGSNQPQHF.

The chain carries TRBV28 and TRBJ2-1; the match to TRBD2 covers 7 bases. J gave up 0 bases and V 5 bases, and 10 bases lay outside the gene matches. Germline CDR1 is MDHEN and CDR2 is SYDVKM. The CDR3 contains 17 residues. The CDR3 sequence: CASSGALARSSYNEQFF. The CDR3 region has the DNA TGTGCCAGCAGTGGGGCACTAGCGAGGAGCTCCTACAATGAGCAGTTCTTC.

The CDR3, as DNA: TGTGCCAGCAGTGAAGCTCCTCCTACGGGGGGTTGGACTGAAGCTTTCTTT. It encodes CASSEAPPTGGWTEAFF. The J gene is TRBJ1-1, the V gene TRBV6-1, with D possibly being TRBD1 (5 bases). CDR1 is MNHNS, CDR2 SASEGT, per germline. Trimming shortened V by 0 bases and J by 5 bases, and 19 bases separated the two germline ends. The CDR3 is made up of 17 amino acids.

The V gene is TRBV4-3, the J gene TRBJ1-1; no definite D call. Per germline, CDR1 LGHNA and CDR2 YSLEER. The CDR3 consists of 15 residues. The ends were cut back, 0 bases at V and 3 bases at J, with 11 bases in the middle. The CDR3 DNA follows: TGCGCCAGCAGCCAAGATTATGACGGGGACACTGAAGCTTTCTTT. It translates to CASSQDYDGDTEAFF.

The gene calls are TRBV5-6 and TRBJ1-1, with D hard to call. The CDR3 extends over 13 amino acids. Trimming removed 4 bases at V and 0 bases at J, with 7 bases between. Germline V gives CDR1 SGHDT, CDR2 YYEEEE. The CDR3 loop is CASSPSLNTEAFF. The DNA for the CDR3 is TGTGCCAGCAGCCCGAGTCTGAACACTGAAGCTTTCTTT.

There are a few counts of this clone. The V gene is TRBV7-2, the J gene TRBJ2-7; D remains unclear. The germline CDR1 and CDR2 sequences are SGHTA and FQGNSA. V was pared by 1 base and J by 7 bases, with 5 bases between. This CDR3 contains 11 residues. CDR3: CASSLGREQYF. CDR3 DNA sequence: TGTGCCAGCAGCTTAGGGCGGGAGCAGTACTTC.

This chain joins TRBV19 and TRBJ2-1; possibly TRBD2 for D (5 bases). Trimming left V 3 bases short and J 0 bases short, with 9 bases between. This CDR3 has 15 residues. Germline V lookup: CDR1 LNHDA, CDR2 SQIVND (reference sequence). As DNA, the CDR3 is TGTGCCAGTAGTATGGGAGCTAGCTCCTACAATGAGCAGTTCTTC. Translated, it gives CASSMGASSYNEQFF.